These T cell receptor beta chains were read from a single sample in a study of patients and donors after allogeneic stem cell transplantation. TCRdb fed the RT-PCR reads into MiXCR, producing one record per CDR3 protein. Among around 150,000 distinct CDR3 sequences listed, over 30% were seen once. Sequenced input: blood, either unsorted or a sorted T cell fraction (not recorded which). The receptors shown here come from a human donor who was either an allogeneic HSCT recipient or a stem cell or donor lymphocyte infusion donor (not recorded which). It is not recorded whose cells these are; they may come from a transplant donor. Each CDR3 is given with its conserved first and last residue. Fields, in order: D gene, clone size, J gene, V gene, CDR3 DNA, CDR3 protein. A D gene is named only where the DNA matches it firmly. Where a row states a size, it is once, few, many or the class of an expanded clone; other rows omit it.

.	.	TRBJ2-3	TRBV10-3	TGTGCCATCCAGCCGGACATTCGCACAGATACGCAGTATTTT	CAIQPDIRTDTQYF
TRBD1	once	TRBJ1-2	TRBV27	TGTGCCAGCAGGGGTGAGGACAGGGGCTCACCTTTCTATGGCTACACCTTC	CASRGEDRGSPFYGYTF
.	.	TRBJ2-3	TRBV6-2/TRBV6-3	TGTGCCAGCAGTTACAGAAGCGGGCGGGGGCCAGATACGCAGTATTTT	CASSYRSGRGPDTQYF
.	.	TRBJ2-1	TRBV5-1	TGCGCCAGCAGCCGGGCCCCCACCTTGGATGAGCAGTTCTTC	CASSRAPTLDEQFF
.	.	TRBJ2-1	TRBV14	TGTGCCAGCAGCCAAGATTTGAGGGGATTCTACAATGAGCAGTTCTTC	CASSQDLRGFYNEQFF
.	.	TRBJ1-6	TRBV6-5	TGTGCCAGCAGTTACCTGGGGGGCCGGAATTCACCCCTCCACTTT	CASSYLGGRNSPLHF
.	few	TRBJ1-3	TRBV4-2	TGTGCCAGCAGCCAAGACGAGTGGAGAAACACCATATATTTT	CASSQDEWRNTIYF
.	.	TRBJ2-7	TRBV6-6	TGTGCCAGCAGCAACGACTACGAGCAGTACTTC	CASSNDYEQYF
.	few	TRBJ1-4	TRBV11-2	TGTGCCAGTGGGAGGGGTGCAACTAATGAAAAACTGTTTTTT	CASGRGATNEKLFF
.	many	TRBJ1-5	TRBV12-3/TRBV12-4	TGTGCCAGCAGTTTCCCTCGGACATTTCCTAATCAGCCCCAGCATTTT	CASSFPRTFPNQPQHF
TRBD1	.	TRBJ1-1	TRBV28	TGTGCCAGCAGTACCACAGCCGGGACAGGGGGACGCACTGAAGCTTTCTTT	CASSTTAGTGGRTEAFF
TRBD1	few	TRBJ1-3	TRBV7-2	TGTGCCAGCAGCTTAGGAACAGGGGTGAACACCATATATTTT	CASSLGTGVNTIYF
.	.	TRBJ1-1	TRBV15	TGTGCCACCAGCAGAGAGGAGGGGGGCACTGAAGCTTTCTTT	CATSREEGGTEAFF
.	.	TRBJ1-5	TRBV10-1	TGCGCCAGCACGGGGATAAGCGGTCAGCCCCAGCATTTT	CASTGISGQPQHF
.	.	TRBJ1-5	TRBV29-1	TGCAGCGTCAGCCACACAAGATGGGGTGGGGAGCCCCAGCATTTT	CSVSHTRWGGEPQHF
.	.	TRBJ2-4	TRBV20-1	TGCAGTGTTCCGCGGATAGCCAAAAACATTCAGTACTTC	CSVPRIAKNIQYF
TRBD1	.	TRBJ2-2	TRBV9	TGTGCCAGCAGCGTAGCTCCCACTGGTAGGCAGGGGGAGACCGGGGAGCTGTTTTTT	CASSVAPTGRQGETGELFF
TRBD1	few	TRBJ1-5	TRBV6-5	TGTGCCAGCAGGGGGACAGCGGAAAGCAATCAGCCCCAGCATTTT	CASRGTAESNQPQHF
.	few	TRBJ1-1	TRBV20-1	TGCAGTGCTGAGGATAGGACGAACACTGAAGCTTTCTTT	CSAEDRTNTEAFF
.	few	TRBJ1-6	TRBV20-1	TGCAGTGCTAGAGATAGGACAGCCCTTGGGAATTCACCCCTCCACTTT	CSARDRTALGNSPLHF
.	.	TRBJ2-5	TRBV7-8	TGTGCCAGCAGCTTAGCCAGGGGGGGACAAGAGACCCAGTACTTC	CASSLARGGQETQYF
.	few	TRBJ1-1	TRBV12-3/TRBV12-4	TGTGCCAGCAGTCCCCCGGACTACAGTGGGGGTAGCACTGAAGCTTTCTTT	CASSPPDYSGGSTEAFF
.	.	TRBJ1-1	TRBV5-6	TGTGCCAGCAGCTTGGGAGGAGGTACGGAAACTTTCTTT	CASSLGGGTETFF
.	few	TRBJ1-6	TRBV27	TGTGCCAGCAGTTTAGTGGGACGTTCACCCCTCCACTTT	CASSLVGRSPLHF
.	.	TRBJ1-5	TRBV10-3	TGTGCCATCAGTGGACCCAATCAGCCCCAGCATTTT	CAISGPNQPQHF
.	once	TRBJ1-2	TRBV6-5	TGTGCCAGCAGGGTGGGGCAGGGCTATGGCTACACCTTC	CASRVGQGYGYTF
.	.	TRBJ1-6	TRBV28	TGTGCCAGCCAAGTGGGCGGGATGGGGCGGAACTCACCCCTCCACTTT	CASQVGGMGRNSPLHF
.	.	TRBJ2-7	TRBV3-1	TGTGCCAGCAGCCAACGTACCTTCTCCTACGAGCAGTACTTC	CASSQRTFSYEQYF